The 9 T cell receptor beta chains presented below share a single source sample, sequenced in a study of T cells in Graves' hyperthyroidism and ophthalmopathy. TCR beta CDR3 sequences were amplified from RNA transcripts. Initially, a first-round RT-PCR of the TCR CDR3 employed the HTBI primer set. TCRdb reprocessed the multiplex PCR reads via MiXCR and lists one record per CDR3 protein. The sample has 600,000 to 900,000 distinct CDR3 sequences, 15% to 20% seen once. The sample was blood. The receptors derive from a man between 18 and 29 years old with Graves' hyperthyroidism.

This clonotype has a handful of counts. The chain has TRBV2 and TRBJ1-2; 7 bases are a match to TRBD1. The germline V gene encodes CDR1 SNHLY and CDR2 FYNNEI. The CDR3 loop spans 12 amino acids. J was trimmed by 8 bases and V by 6 bases; bases with no gene match: 6. The CDR3 loop reads CASSRDSPGYTF. DNA of the CDR3: TGTGCCAGCAGCCGGGACAGTCCCGGCTACACCTTC.

This clonotype was counted only a few times. V and J are TRBV9 and TRBJ2-2; D not resolved. With 3 bases removed from V and 6 bases from J, the gap between germline ends came to 12 bases. Germline CDR1 SGDLS, CDR2 YYNGEE. This CDR3 spans 14 amino acids. The CDR3 nucleotides are TGTGCCAGCAGCGACCTGCTAGGCGCCGGGGAGCTGTTTTTT. Encoded protein: CASSDLLGAGELFF.

This clonotype was counted at least ten times. The chain carries TRBV7-8 and TRBJ1-2, with TRBD1 identical over 8 bases. V lost 5 bases, J lost 1 base, and 12 bases stayed unmatched. The CDR3 is 17 amino acids. The germline V gene has CDR1 SGHVS and CDR2 FQNEAQ. CDR3 region: CASSRRTGTFDNYGYTF. CDR3 DNA: TGTGCCAGCAGCCGAAGGACAGGGACCTTTGATAACTATGGCTACACCTTC.

This clonotype was recorded at least ten times. The rearrangement uses TRBV2 and TRBJ2-7; unclear D gene. CDR3 size: 14 residues. The germline CDR1 and CDR2 sequences are SNHLY and FYNNEI. V lost 0 bases, J lost 1 base, and 7 bases lay in between. The DNA for the CDR3 is TGTGCCAGCAGTGAAGCGGGAACATCCTACGAGCAGTACTTC. This gives the protein CASSEAGTSYEQYF.

There are many counts of this clonotype. The chain is built from TRBV12-3 or TRBV12-4 and TRBJ1-2; D is uncertain. Trimming left V 3 bases short and J 4 bases short, with 9 bases between. The length of the CDR3 is 13 residues. CDR3 protein: CASSLQVPYGYTF. CDR3 nucleotides: TGTGCCAGCAGTTTGCAGGTCCCCTATGGCTACACCTTC.

This clonotype appeared a few times. This rearrangement joins TRBV6-1 to TRBJ1-1, with 7 bases matching TRBD1. V trimming: 7 bases; J trimming: 4 bases; junction bases outside the gene matches: 6. This CDR3 spans 13 amino acids. Germline V gene lookup returns CDR1 MNHNS and CDR2 SASEGT. CDR3 protein: CASTGQDSTEAFF. CDR3 DNA: TGTGCCAGCACCGGACAGGATAGCACTGAAGCTTTCTTT.

The V call is TRBV7-9, the J call TRBJ2-1, with 11 bases aligning to TRBD2. This CDR3 has 19 residues. Germline lookup yields CDR1 SEHNR and CDR2 FQNEAQ (reference sequence). Trimming cost V 3 bases and J 4 bases; bases outside gene matches: 14. The CDR3 DNA reads TGTGCCAGCAGCTTTAAGGACCTCGGGACTAGCGGACTATACAATGAGCAGTTCTTC. This translates into CASSFKDLGTSGLYNEQFF.

This rearrangement joins TRBV6-1 to TRBJ2-3; 9 bases are shared with TRBD2. The germline V gene encodes CDR1 MNHNS and CDR2 SASEGT. V lost 6 bases to trimming and J lost 5 bases; unmatched junction nucleotides: 12. The CDR3 is 16 amino acids. CDR3 region: CASSTGTHSGRDTQYF. DNA for the CDR3: TGTGCCAGCAGCACCGGGACACATAGCGGGAGAGATACGCAGTATTTT.

This chain uses TRBV20-1 with TRBJ2-1, with D tentatively TRBD2 (6 bases). V was pared by 6 bases and J by 2 bases, with 11 bases between. Germline-derived CDR1 and CDR2 are DFQATT and SNEGSKA (reference sequence). The CDR3 has 13 amino acids. CDR3 in amino acids: CSARSGAYNEQFF. In DNA form, the CDR3 reads TGCAGTGCCCGTAGCGGAGCCTACAATGAGCAGTTCTTC.